The present T cell receptor beta chain was sequenced within a study of cytomegalovirus exposure and HLA in healthy donors. Vbeta (60) and Jbeta (13) primers were used in the PCR. Assay used: immunoSEQ multiplex PCR; TCRdb lists only in-frame clones, some missing. Of about 180,000 clones listed, approximately 73% are singletons. With 5 bases clipped from V and 4 bases from J, the junction kept 10 bases outside the gene matches. The CDR3 contains 15 residues. Germline V lookup: CDR1 SSHAT, CDR2 FNYEAQ (reference sequence). General observations from the study: About 87% or about 30% of the time was how often most TCR beta V segments were productive, according to an earlier analysis.

Of note for this clone: Its matching antigen is unknown.

The receptor was isolated from a woman in her 30s in good health and CMV-seropositive. The material sequenced was PBMCs. This chain joins TRBV7-7 and TRBJ2-7; 8 bases map to TRBD1. CDR3 in amino acids: CASSQGKQGVYEQYF. CDR3 nucleotide sequence: TGTGCCAGCAGCCAGGGGAAACAGGGGGTTTACGAGCAGTACTTC.